The 24 T cell receptor beta chains presented below share a single source sample, sequenced in a study of shared T cell receptors in the human thymus. Clones were sequenced by immunoSEQ multiplex PCR, and TCRdb holds only the in-frame ones, with some missing. The sample lists about 380,000 clones, 95% occurring once. Material: thymocytes. The receptors were sampled from a human donor.

The chain recombines TRBV6-1 with TRBJ1-1, with D tentatively TRBD1 (5 bases). The CDR3 runs to 13 residues. Germline V gene lookup returns CDR1 MNHNS and CDR2 SASEGT. V lost 8 bases to trimming and J lost 7 bases, with 17 bases between them. CDR3 coding DNA: TGTGCCAGCGGTTCAATCGGGACGTTTGAAGCTTTCTTT. Translated, it gives CASGSIGTFEAFF.

The gene calls are TRBV30 and TRBJ2-7; TRBD2 is a possible D gene (6 bases). The CDR3 extends over 15 amino acids. Trimming removed 3 bases from V and 2 bases from J, with 17 bases in between. Germline V CDR1 and CDR2: GTSNPN, SVGIG (reference sequence). The DNA of the CDR3 is TGTGCCTGGAGGAGGGTGGAGGGATCGACCTACGAGCAGTACTTC. This encodes CAWRRVEGSTYEQYF.

The V call is TRBV5-1, the J call TRBJ2-5; TRBD2 agrees at 12 bases. The CDR3 has 16 residues. Germline trimming cut 0 bases from V and 2 bases from J; bases unmatched to any gene: 2. Germline CDR1 and CDR2: SGHRS and YFSETQ. In nucleotides, the CDR3 is TGCGCCAGCAGCTTGGGTCTAGCGGGAGGGCAAGAGACCCAGTACTTC. Residues: CASSLGLAGGQETQYF.

This clone was recorded only once. The chain is built from TRBV27 and TRBJ2-3; D not certain. CDR1 is MNHEY and CDR2 is SMNVEV in the germline V gene (reference sequence). V lost 5 bases to trimming and J lost 3 bases, with 12 bases between them. The CDR3 is 14 amino acids. The CDR3 loop is CASSPLNWTDTQYF. As DNA, the CDR3 is TGTGCCAGCAGTCCATTAAACTGGACAGATACGCAGTATTTT.

The V gene is TRBV25-1, the J gene TRBJ1-1; 8 nucleotides line up with TRBD1. Trimming cost V 9 bases and J 0 bases; bases outside gene matches: 12. The germline gives CDR1 MGHDK, CDR2 SYGVNS. The CDR3 consists of 16 residues. The DNA of the CDR3 is TGTGCCAGTACTACGGGACAGGTGTCGATGAACACTGAAGCTTTCTTT. This gives the protein CASTTGQVSMNTEAFF.

The J gene is TRBJ1-1, the V gene TRBV11-2; 10 nucleotides line up with TRBD1. After removal of 1 base from V and 3 bases from J, the junction contained 8 bases not matched to a gene. Germline V gene data show CDR1 as SGHAT and CDR2 as FQNNGV. The CDR3 runs 17 residues. The CDR3 region has the DNA TGTGCCAGCAGCTTAGGCCGGGACAGGGGTCGGTACACTGAAGCTTTCTTT. It translates to CASSLGRDRGRYTEAFF. Supplemented by reference TRBV11-2 and TRBJ1-1, the full variable domain reads EAGVAQSPRYKIIEKRQSVAFWCNPISGHATLYWYQQILGQGPKLLIQFQNNGVVDDSQLPKDRFSAERLKGVDSTLKIQPAKLEDSAVYLCASSLGRDRGRYTEAFFGQGTRLTVV.

The J gene is TRBJ2-4, the V gene TRBV30; D remains unclear. The CDR3 sequence is 15 residues long. Germline V gene data show CDR1 as GTSNPN and CDR2 as SVGIG (reference sequence). V lost 3 bases and J 0 bases, leaving 12 bases between the germline ends. The CDR3 protein is CAWRRQCRAKNIQYF. CDR3 sequence (DNA): TGTGCCTGGAGGCGCCAGTGCCGAGCCAAAAACATTCAGTACTTC. Combining the CDR3 with reference TRBV30 and TRBJ2-4 gives the whole variable domain SQTIHQWPATLVQPVGSPLSLECTVEGTSNPNLYWYRQAAGRGLQLLFYSVGIGQISSEVPQNLSASRPQDRQFILSSKKLLLSDSGFYLCAWRRQCRAKNIQYFGAGTRLSVL.

This chain uses TRBV5-4 with TRBJ1-5, with 8 bases aligning to TRBD1. Germline V gene lookup returns CDR1 SGHNT and CDR2 YYREEE (reference sequence). CDR3 length: 15 amino acids. V lost 4 bases, J lost 1 base, and 4 bases stayed unmatched. The CDR3 loop is CASSLDRASNQPQHF. CDR3 coding DNA: TGTGCCAGCAGCCTGGACAGGGCGAGCAATCAGCCCCAGCATTTT. Looking up the rest from reference TRBV5-4 and TRBJ1-5 gives the full variable domain: ETGVTQSPTHLIKTRGQQVTLRCSSQSGHNTVSWYQQALGQGPQFIFQYYREEENGRGNFPPRFSGLQFPNYSSELNVNALELDDSALYLCASSLDRASNQPQHFGDGTRLSIL.

This chain joins TRBV19 and TRBJ2-3; D perhaps matches TRBD2 (6 bases). V dropped 3 bases and J dropped 5 bases, with 15 bases sitting between them. Germline V CDR1 and CDR2: LNHDA, SQIVND (reference sequence). The CDR3 spans 15 residues. In DNA, the CDR3 is TGTGCCAGTAGTATTCCGGGAGTAGCAGGAGATACGCAGTATTTT. Translation gives CASSIPGVAGDTQYF.

This chain links TRBV6-1 with TRBJ1-3; no firm D call. CDR1 MNHNS and CDR2 SASEGT come from the germline V gene. The CDR3 runs 11 residues. V was shortened by 10 bases and J by 5 bases, with 9 bases between the two germline ends. The CDR3 region is CATPRRNTIYF. The CDR3 bases are TGTGCCACCCCGCGTCGAAACACCATATATTTT.

V and J are TRBV2 and TRBJ1-5; D unclear. The V end was cut by 6 bases, the J end by 0 bases, with 9 bases between. The CDR3 is 14 residues long. The germline CDR1 and CDR2 sequences are SNHLY and FYNNEI. Written as DNA, the CDR3 is TGTGCCAGCAGGACACCTTATAGCAATCAGCCCCAGCATTTT. It yields the protein CASRTPYSNQPQHF.

The chain uses TRBV29-1 and TRBJ2-2; 10 nucleotides agree with TRBD2. This CDR3 is 17 amino acids long. CDR1 and CDR2 from the germline V gene are SQVTM and ANQGSEA. Unmatched junction bases numbered 8, after V lost 4 bases and J lost 0 bases. The CDR3 reads CSVVGSGRLTNTGELFF. The CDR3 region has the DNA TGCAGCGTTGTCGGTAGCGGGAGGCTTACGAACACCGGGGAGCTGTTTTTT.

The rearrangement joins TRBV14 to TRBJ1-1; D possibly corresponds to TRBD1 (6 bases). CDR3 length equals 16 residues. Trimming stripped 1 base from V and 6 bases from J, with 18 bases between. In germline, CDR1 is SGHDN, CDR2 FVKESK. The CDR3 reads CASSQGQEKGIPEAFF. The DNA for the CDR3 is TGTGCCAGCAGCCAAGGACAGGAAAAGGGGATCCCTGAAGCTTTCTTT.

V is TRBV23-1 and J is TRBJ2-7; 7 bases agree with TRBD2. TRBV23-1 is an ORF; its function is uncertain. The CDR3 covers 15 residues. V shed 8 bases, J shed 0 bases, and the junction held 10 bases outside the gene matches. CDR3 DNA sequence: TGCGCCAGCCACGGGCCCCGCGGGAGCTCCTACGAGCAGTACTTC. The encoded protein is CASHGPRGSSYEQYF.

The chain combines TRBV27 with TRBJ2-7, with 15 positions matching TRBD2. CDR1 MNHEY and CDR2 SMNVEV come from the germline V gene (reference sequence). This CDR3 contains 18 residues. V gave up 5 bases and J gave up 0 bases; unmatched junction bases: 8. DNA of the CDR3: TGTGCCAGCAGTCAGAAGGGACTAGCGGGAGGTCTCTCCTACGAGCAGTACTTC. It yields the protein CASSQKGLAGGLSYEQYF.

The V call is TRBV5-1, the J call TRBJ2-2; D gene unclear. In germline, CDR1 is SGHRS, CDR2 YFSETQ. CDR3 length: 14 residues. The V end lost 0 bases, the J end lost 0 bases, and 3 bases lay between the germline ends. The CDR3 nucleotides read TGCGCCAGCAGCTTGGGGACGAACACCGGGGAGCTGTTTTTT. Amino acids: CASSLGTNTGELFF.

The rearrangement links TRBV20-1 to TRBJ2-1; 10 bases line up with TRBD2. Germline V gives CDR1 DFQATT, CDR2 SNEGSKA (reference sequence). After removal of 7 bases from V and 14 bases from J, the junction contained 8 bases not matched to a gene. This CDR3 is built from 11 residues. The CDR3 is CSVPSGRLEFF. The CDR3 bases are TGCAGTGTACCTAGCGGGAGATTGGAGTTCTTC.

This clone was recorded only once. The rearrangement uses TRBV5-1 and TRBJ2-1, with a possible D match to TRBD2 (6 bases). CDR1 SGHRS and CDR2 YFSETQ come from the germline V gene. Trimming removed 7 bases from V and 2 bases from J, with 16 bases in between. This CDR3 spans 15 amino acids. The CDR3 here is CASSQGGMTYNEQFF. CDR3 in DNA: TGCGCCAGCTCCCAAGGAGGGATGACCTACAATGAGCAGTTCTTC.

This clone was detected once. The chain joins TRBV4-2 to TRBJ2-7, with TRBD2 matching over 13 bases. There are 20 residues in the CDR3. V trimming: 0 bases; J trimming: 5 bases; junction bases outside the gene matches: 16. Germline V gene data show CDR1 as LGHNA and CDR2 as YNFKEQ. The CDR3 sequence is CASSQEEPYPGLAGIDEQYF. The CDR3 DNA sequence: TGTGCCAGCAGCCAAGAAGAGCCCTATCCGGGACTAGCGGGAATCGACGAGCAGTACTTC.

The chain couples TRBV5-1 to TRBJ2-7; 7 positions match TRBD1. The CDR3 extends over 14 amino acids. The V segment lost 4 bases and the J segment 2 bases; nucleotides outside the gene matches: 6. Germline V gene lookup returns CDR1 SGHRS and CDR2 YFSETQ. The CDR3 loop is CASSVRQGTYEQYF. The CDR3 coding sequence is TGCGCCAGCAGCGTACGACAGGGTACCTACGAGCAGTACTTC.

The gene calls are TRBV18 and TRBJ2-5, with 8 bases identical to TRBD2. The ends lost 2 bases at V and 2 bases at J; junction bases unmatched: 10. CDR3 length: 17 amino acids. The germline V gene has CDR1 KGHSH and CDR2 LQKENI. CDR3 loop: CASSPSYRGRNQETQYF. The CDR3 bases are TGTGCCAGCTCACCATCTTATCGCGGGAGGAATCAAGAGACCCAGTACTTC.

The chain recombines TRBV19 with TRBJ1-5; 9 nucleotides align to TRBD1. The V and J ends lost 8 bases and 3 bases, in that order; junction bases with no gene match: 8. In germline, CDR1 is LNHDA, CDR2 SQIVND (reference sequence). The CDR3 length is 15 residues. This CDR3 is CASAAGTGINQPQHF. The CDR3, as DNA: TGTGCCAGTGCCGCCGGGACAGGGATCAATCAGCCCCAGCATTTT.

This clone appeared once. CDR3 amino acids: CACNRDSGTGELFF. Here the CDR3 DNA reads TGTGCCTGCAACCGGGACAGTGGAACCGGGGAGCTGTTTTTT. This chain links TRBV30 with TRBJ2-2, with 7 positions matching TRBD1. The CDR3 sequence is 14 residues long. Germline V gene lookup returns CDR1 GTSNPN and CDR2 SVGIG (reference sequence). Losses at the gene ends were 6 bases for V and 5 bases for J; bases not matched to a gene: 9.

This clone was seen a single time. CDR3 region: CASSFRLVAGASGETQYF. The CDR3, as DNA: TGTGCCAGCAGTTTCCGGTTGGTAGCGGGAGCATCGGGGGAGACCCAGTACTTC. The genes are TRBV28 and TRBJ2-5; 9 nucleotides align to TRBD2. In germline, CDR1 is MDHEN, CDR2 SYDVKM. This CDR3 is built from 18 residues. J was trimmed by 5 bases and V by 3 bases; bases with no gene match: 16.